The 27 T cell receptor beta chains listed next were all sequenced from one sample in a study of Ad26.COV2.S vaccination and SARS-CoV-2 variants. Treatment in this sample: roughly 18 received Ad26.COV2.S at low or high dose, single or two shots; roughly five received placebo; per-sample allocation not given. After the first vaccine or placebo injection, samples were drawn on day 63. Using immunoSEQ multiplex PCR, the repertoire was profiled, and TCRdb retains in-frame clones only, with some absent. This table has some 640,000 clones, about 89% appearing once. The specimen was peripheral blood, collected in a trial of Ad26.COV2.S vaccine versus placebo. The receptors were sampled from a person aged 18 to 59 who received the Ad26.COV2.S COVID-19 vaccine or a placebo.

CDR3 protein: CASSYLLDTRGWYEQYF. CDR3 nucleotides: TGTGCCAGCAGTTATCTTTTGGACACCAGGGGTTGGTACGAGCAGTACTTC. The chain is built from TRBV6-2 or TRBV6-3 and TRBJ2-7, with D tentatively TRBD1 (6 bases). CDR1 and CDR2 from the germline V gene are MNHEY and SVGEGT. The length of the CDR3 is 17 residues. V lost 3 bases to trimming and J lost 4 bases, with 22 bases between them.

The CDR3 nucleotides read TGTGCCAGCAGCCACAACGTGTGGAAGTCACCCCTCCACTTT. This gives the protein CASSHNVWKSPLHF. The chain carries TRBV11-3 and TRBJ1-6; D uncertain. V lost 5 bases and J 10 bases, leaving 15 bases between the germline ends. The CDR3 loop spans 14 amino acids. CDR1 is SGHNT and CDR2 is YENEEA in the germline V gene.

The genes are TRBV3-1 (or the pseudogene TRBV3-2) and TRBJ1-5, with 7 bases lining up with TRBD1. Germline V CDR1 and CDR2: LGHDT, YNNKEL (reference sequence). Trimming cost V 5 bases and J 3 bases; bases outside gene matches: 4. The CDR3 has 14 amino acids. CDR3 in amino acids: CASSTTGNNQPQHF. In nucleotides, the CDR3 is TGTGCCAGCAGCACGACAGGGAACAATCAGCCCCAGCATTTT.

The V call is TRBV7-2, the J call TRBJ2-5; D unclear. V was clipped by 1 base and J by 2 bases, with 5 bases between them. Germline V CDR1 and CDR2: SGHTA, FQGNSA. The CDR3 is made up of 13 amino acids. DNA for the CDR3: TGTGCCAGCAGCTTAGGCCAGCAAGAGACCCAGTACTTC. Amino acid sequence: CASSLGQQETQYF. The full variable domain, completed using reference TRBV7-2 and TRBJ2-5, is GAGVSQSPSNKVTEKGKDVELRCDPISGHTALYWYRQSLGQGLEFLIYFQGNSAPDKSGLPSDRFSAERTGGSVSTLTIQRTQQEDSAVYLCASSLGQQETQYFGPGTRLLVL.

The gene calls are TRBV29-1 and TRBJ2-1; TRBD2 aligns across 9 bases. This CDR3 spans 15 amino acids. J lost 8 bases, V lost 0 bases, and 8 bases had no gene match. Germline CDR1 SQVTM, CDR2 ANQGSEA. CDR3 region: CSVEEPASGDYEQFF. The CDR3 DNA sequence: TGCAGCGTTGAAGAACCAGCTAGCGGGGACTATGAGCAGTTCTTC.

The V call is TRBV19, the J call TRBJ2-5; a weak D match, TRBD1 (5 bases). Trimming cost V 3 bases and J 2 bases, with 13 bases left between them. Germline V lookup: CDR1 LNHDA, CDR2 SQIVND (reference sequence). The length of the CDR3 is 15 residues. The DNA of the CDR3 is TGTGCCAGTAGTATTATGAGAACAGGTCAAGAGACCCAGTACTTC. Translation gives CASSIMRTGQETQYF.

CDR3 DNA sequence: TGTGCCAGCGCGGACATTTGGGATGAAGCTTTCTTT. This sequence encodes CASADIWDEAFF. This chain uses TRBV12-3 or TRBV12-4 with TRBJ1-1; a weak D match, TRBD1 (5 bases). The CDR3 extends over 12 amino acids. V was trimmed by 8 bases and J by 7 bases, leaving 14 bases between them.

Only a few counts were recorded for this clone. J is TRBJ2-5 and V is TRBV7-2; D remains ambiguous. CDR1 is SGHTA, CDR2 FQGNSA, per germline. CDR3 length equals 14 residues. The V end was cut by 0 bases, the J end by 1 base, with 6 bases between. The DNA for the CDR3 is TGTGCCAGCAGCTTAGCGTACAGCCAAGAGACCCAGTACTTC. Its protein product is CASSLAYSQETQYF.

CDR3 amino acids: CASSWQGLAGGLAKNIQYF. CDR3 DNA sequence: TGTGCCAGCAGCTGGCAGGGACTAGCGGGGGGGCTAGCCAAAAACATTCAGTACTTC. The rearrangement uses TRBV5-4 and TRBJ2-4; 16 bases are a match to TRBD2. The CDR3 spans 19 residues. With V trimmed by 3 bases and J by 0 bases, 6 bases remained unmatched. Germline-derived CDR1 and CDR2 are SGHNT and YYREEE (reference sequence).

The rearrangement joins TRBV11-2 to TRBJ1-6, with unresolved D. This CDR3 spans 18 amino acids. CDR1 and CDR2 (germline): SGHAT, FQNNGV. The ends were cut back, 5 bases at V and 0 bases at J, with 17 bases in the middle. The CDR3 protein is CASSPRTFRSSYNSPLHF. DNA of the CDR3: TGTGCCAGCAGCCCTCGGACGTTCCGAAGCTCCTATAATTCACCCCTCCACTTT. Full variable domain (rest looked up from reference TRBV11-2 and TRBJ1-6): EAGVAQSPRYKIIEKRQSVAFWCNPISGHATLYWYQQILGQGPKLLIQFQNNGVVDDSQLPKDRFSAERLKGVDSTLKIQPAKLEDSAVYLCASSPRTFRSSYNSPLHFGNGTRLTVT.

In its sample, this clone was seen a few times. This sequence joins TRBV11-1 and TRBJ2-6; D possibly uses TRBD1 or TRBD2 (5 bases each). This CDR3 is 16 amino acids long. V was pared by 4 bases and J by 0 bases, with 10 bases between. CDR1 SGHAT and CDR2 FQDESV come from the germline V gene (reference sequence). The CDR3 nucleotides are TGTGCCAGCAGCTCTGGGACGGCCTCTGGGGCCAACGTCCTGACTTTC. It encodes CASSSGTASGANVLTF.

This CDR3 reads CATSGLEPGTGEYTGELFF. In nucleotides, the CDR3 is TGTGCCACCAGTGGTTTAGAGCCCGGGACAGGGGAATACACCGGGGAGCTGTTTTTT. This chain joins TRBV24-1 and TRBJ2-2, with TRBD1 identical over 10 bases. Per the germline V gene, CDR1 is KGHDR and CDR2 is SFDVKD. The CDR3 contains 19 residues. Losses at the gene ends were 5 bases for V and 3 bases for J; bases not matched to a gene: 14.

The genes are TRBV7-2 and TRBJ1-5, with unresolved D. The CDR3 runs 15 residues. Germline V CDR1 and CDR2: SGHTA, FQGNSA. V lost 4 bases, J lost 3 bases, and 13 bases lay in between. In DNA form, the CDR3 reads TGTGCCAGCAGCTCGAATGAGGGATTCAATCAGCCCCAGCATTTT. It encodes CASSSNEGFNQPQHF.

The chain employs TRBV3-1 (or the pseudogene TRBV3-2) and TRBJ2-2; 12 bases map to TRBD1. The CDR3 has 17 residues. After removal of 1 base from V and 2 bases from J, the junction contained 2 bases not matched to a gene. Germline V gene sequence: CDR1 LGHDT, CDR2 YNNKEL (reference sequence). The DNA for the CDR3 is TGTGCCAGCAGCCAAGCGGGACAGGGGGCCAACACCGGGGAGCTGTTTTTT. Amino acid sequence: CASSQAGQGANTGELFF.

This clone was seen a single time. V gene TRBV5-4 combines with J gene TRBJ2-7; no clear D gene. There are 12 residues in the CDR3. From germline, CDR1 is SGHNT and CDR2 YYREEE (reference sequence). V lost 1 base, J lost 3 bases, and 5 bases lay in between. CDR3 coding DNA: TGTGCCAGCAGCTTGAACCACTACGAGCAGTACTTC. This translates into CASSLNHYEQYF.

The rearrangement links TRBV4-2 to TRBJ2-7; 7 bases are shared with TRBD2. The length of the CDR3 is 15 residues. Losses at the gene ends were 0 bases for V and 2 bases for J; bases not matched to a gene: 4. The germline gives CDR1 LGHNA, CDR2 YNFKEQ. In DNA form, the CDR3 reads TGTGCCAGCAGCCAAGAAAAAGCGGGACCCTACGAGCAGTACTTC. Protein sequence: CASSQEKAGPYEQYF.

V and J are TRBV27 and TRBJ2-5, with 8 bases lining up with TRBD2. This CDR3 spans 15 amino acids. Germline loops: CDR1 MNHEY, CDR2 SMNVEV (reference sequence). The ends lost 2 bases at V and 1 base at J; junction bases unmatched: 3. CDR3 region: CASSLTSGVQETQYF. The DNA of the CDR3 is TGTGCCAGCAGTTTAACTAGCGGAGTCCAAGAGACCCAGTACTTC.

This chain joins TRBV19 and TRBJ2-1; the D gene is possibly TRBD1 (6 bases). The CDR3 has 15 residues. V lost 5 bases to trimming and J lost 0 bases, with 11 bases between them. Germline V lookup: CDR1 LNHDA, CDR2 SQIVND (reference sequence). The CDR3, as DNA: TGTGCCAGTAGTGTCGACAGGAGCTCCTACAATGAGCAGTTCTTC. Translation gives CASSVDRSSYNEQFF.

This rearrangement joins TRBV3-1 (or the pseudogene TRBV3-2) to TRBJ2-5; D tentatively reads TRBD1 or TRBD2 (5 bases each). Between the trimmed V and J ends, which lost 3 bases and 0 bases, there was a span of 17 bases. The CDR3 runs to 17 residues. The V gene's germline CDR1 is LGHDT and CDR2 YNNKEL (reference sequence). CDR3 sequence: CASSHPSGPSYQETQYF. The CDR3 DNA is TGTGCCAGCAGCCACCCCTCGGGACCATCGTACCAAGAGACCCAGTACTTC.

A single count supports this clone. The CDR3 protein is CASSHPAPEKLFF. As DNA, the CDR3 is TGTGCCAGCAGCCACCCGGCCCCCGAAAAACTGTTTTTT. The V call is TRBV4-2, the J call TRBJ1-4; no clear D gene. Trimming left V 3 bases short and J 8 bases short, with 10 bases between. The CDR3 has 13 amino acids. Germline CDR1 is LGHNA and CDR2 is YNFKEQ.

The rearrangement joins TRBV5-1 to TRBJ2-1, with 16 bases matching TRBD2. This CDR3 has 17 amino acids. The germline gives CDR1 SGHRS, CDR2 YFSETQ. J was trimmed by 8 bases and V by 0 bases; bases with no gene match: 5. The CDR3 coding sequence is TGCGCCAGCAGCTTGGCCCGGGGACTAGCGGGGGGGCATGAGCAGTTCTTC. It translates to CASSLARGLAGGHEQFF.

The chain links TRBV12-3 or TRBV12-4 to TRBJ1-5; D is uncertain. V gave up 8 bases and J gave up 2 bases, with 10 bases separating them. CDR3 length equals 13 residues. CDR3 nucleotides: TGTGCCAGCGCCCGGGAGGGCAATCAGCCCCAGCATTTT. The encoded protein is CASAREGNQPQHF.

Remarks on this clone: Other nucleotide sequences from this sample produce the same CDR3. The chain links TRBV7-3 to TRBJ1-1; D is ambiguous. V was trimmed by 5 bases and J by 0 bases, leaving 7 bases between them. Germline assignment: CDR1 SGHTA and CDR2 FQGTGA. This CDR3 is 13 amino acids long. CDR3 in amino acids: CASSLTVNTEAFF. CDR3 nucleotide sequence: TGTGCCAGCAGCCTCACAGTGAACACTGAAGCTTTCTTT.

The chain couples TRBV24-1 to TRBJ2-1, with 9 bases identical to TRBD2. In germline, CDR1 is KGHDR, CDR2 SFDVKD. J lost 6 bases, V lost 4 bases, and 3 bases had no gene match. This CDR3 has 14 amino acids. As DNA, the CDR3 is TGTGCCACCAGTGACACAGCGGGAGGCAATGAGCAGTTCTTC. Protein product: CATSDTAGGNEQFF.

The J gene is TRBJ1-1, the V gene TRBV10-2; D may be TRBD1 (5 bases). Germline-derived CDR1 and CDR2 are WSHSY and SAAADI. The ends were cut back, 7 bases at V and 3 bases at J, with 12 bases in the middle. CDR3 length: 13 residues. The DNA for the CDR3 is TGCGCCAGCACTCGAAGGGGTGACACTGAAGCTTTCTTT. As protein: CASTRRGDTEAFF.

The chain carries TRBV19 and TRBJ1-5; TRBD1 might be the D (5 bases). In germline, CDR1 is LNHDA, CDR2 SQIVND (reference sequence). The length of the CDR3 is 14 residues. The V end lost 2 bases, the J end lost 4 bases, and 9 bases lay between the germline ends. For the CDR3, the DNA is TGTGCCAGTAGTATATTGGCAGGGAATCAGCCCCAGCATTTT. Translation: CASSILAGNQPQHF.

The chain joins TRBV18 to TRBJ1-2; tentative D call: TRBD1 (5 bases). Germline loops: CDR1 KGHSH, CDR2 LQKENI. V was shortened by 5 bases and J by 2 bases, with 9 bases between the two germline ends. This CDR3 is 13 amino acids long. This CDR3 is CASSTWDNYGYTF. In DNA form, the CDR3 reads TGTGCCAGCTCAACATGGGACAACTATGGCTACACCTTC.